This entry features one TCR beta chain sequence. Its antigen is not identified. Sampled 1 year posttransplant, controls received myeloablative marrow transplants, methotrexate and a calcineurin inhibitor. Assay used: immunoSEQ multiplex PCR; TCRdb lists only in-frame clones, some missing. Among over 20,000 clones listed, 80% to 90% were seen once. The data belong to a study of T cells after posttransplantation cyclophosphamide. Findings and limits, study-wide: Blood and skin or GI T cell repertoires showed limited TRB overlap. Later post-transplant blood repertoires were often dominated by donor CD8+ memory clones. Recipient CMV seropositivity and CMV reactivation strongly tracked TRB clonality.

CDR3 size: 15 residues. The V gene end was trimmed by 4 bases and the J gene end by 4 bases; junction bases not matched to a gene: 6. CDR1 is ENHRY, CDR2 SYGVKD, per germline. The gene calls are TRBV10-3 and TRBJ2-7, with 11 bases identical to TRBD2. The source was PBMCs, collected 362 days after allogeneic stem cell transplant with calcineurin inhibitor and methotrexate. The receptor was isolated from a female patient under 45 who received an allogeneic stem cell transplant from an unrelated donor, was CMV-positive, and had acute and chronic GVHD. Certain T cells may be donor cells from the graft. CDR3 coding DNA: TGTGCCATCAGTGTTAAGACTAGCGGGGATTACGAGCAGTACTTC. Amino acids: CAISVKTSGDYEQYF.